This TCR beta chain was identified in a study of T-cell memory formation after mild COVID-19 (dated by TCRdb to the early 2020s). Background on the whole study: Most TCR sequence clusters were specific to one of the two donors. T-cell clones expanding and contracting after mild COVID-19 in a couple of donors were tracked by longitudinal TCRalpha and TCRbeta repertoire sequencing. The cohort comprised two young, previously healthy adult volunteers, one female and one male.

Ficoll-Paque density gradient centrifugation was used to isolate PBMCs. TCRdb shows the sequencer as Illumina NovaSeq 6000. Using 5'RACE with constant-segment primers, TCRalpha and TCRbeta cDNA libraries were constructed, with sample barcodes and unique molecular identifiers added in the process. RNA was extracted from every sample with Trizol reagent. Library amplification was performed in two PCR steps, and a second sample barcode and Illumina TruSeq adapters were introduced in the second step. Libraries were sequenced on an Illumina NovaSeq with 2 x 150 bp paired-end reads. In the paper's pipeline: Reads were demultiplexed and collapsed into UMI-guided consensus sequences with migec v1.2.7. With mixcr v2.1.11, UMI consensuses were aligned to TRA and TRB V and J templates and assembled into clonotypes. Expanded or contracted clonotypes were those called significant by both edgeR and NoisET, with noise models trained on biological replicates. For edgeR calls, the thresholds were a false discovery rate-adjusted p below 0.01 and a log2 fold-change of 1. PCA with hierarchical clustering of max-normalized trajectories of the 1000 most abundant clonotypes was used as exploratory dynamics analysis. The CD4 or CD8 phenotype of responding clones was assigned using the separately sequenced CD4+ and CD8+ repertoires. The raw public reads went through TCRdb reprocessing: fastp at Q25, MiXCR clone calling, in-frame beta chains kept. CDR3 protein sequences are deduplicated, and each keeps its most common genes and DNA. The V and J calls shown here were made by TCRdb, not taken from the authors' results. The sample table shows around 99,000 distinct CDR3 sequences, and under 15% are seen once. Clones ranked in the top ten supply under 45% of the sample.

This clonotype has only a few counts. What this receptor recognizes is not known. Base qualities are not at hand, and no much larger clone is one base apart. Trimmed from V: 5 bases; trimmed from J: 2 bases; junction bases lacking a gene match: 8. CDR1 and CDR2, per the germline V gene (reference sequence), are SEHNR and FQNEAQ. Spanning cysteine to phenylalanine, the CDR3 consists of 15 amino acids. The read is trimmed to its CDR3 DNA, 45 bases read in frame from base 1. Overall study results and their limits: Some responding clones were found in pre-infection memory, which suggests that pre-existing cross-reactive memory T cells took part in the SARS-CoV-2 response. SARS-CoV-2 specificity of the second-wave clones peaking on day 37 was not confirmed. Contracting CD4+ clones turned up mainly in the CM and EM memory subsets, whereas EMRA was where CD8+ clones were enriched. Only a couple of mild cases were covered by the study, and larger cohorts that include severe cases with pre-infection samples were considered necessary. Clones that contracted from day 15 to 85 showed balanced CD4/CD8 phenotypes, whereas a second wave of clones that expanded from day 15 to 37 leaned towards CD4+.

The TCR sequence derives from a man aged 18 to 29 who had mild COVID-19 (a few samples of this study predate the infection). The sample titles of this study are shuffled in the database, so cell type and time point are left out; the donor was told from shared clones. Recombination connected TRBV7-9 to TRBJ2-7; 8 bases in the junction line up with TRBD1. Sequencing input: PBMCs or a T cell subset sorted from them (not recorded which). The base sequence is TGTGCCAGCAGCCCAAGGACAGGGAAGGCCTACGAGCAGTACTTC. This sequence encodes CASSPRTGKAYEQYF.